This T cell receptor (beta chain) was found in a study of control samples from healthy donors and cancer patients. Of note for this clone: The junction and the germline gene differ at one end; a read error may be behind it.

Produced via immunoSEQ multiplex PCR; TCRdb's table is partial and in-frame only. Of 110,000 to 150,000 clones in the sample, roughly 92% were seen once. Germline CDR1 and CDR2: MNHEY and SVGAGI. CDR3 size: 13 residues. Sequenced: blood. The rearrangement uses TRBV6-5 and TRBJ2-7; 9 nucleotides line up with TRBD1. This TCR came from a man between 40 and 49 years old in good health. This CDR3 is CASSYGPTGGLHF. The CDR3 region has the DNA TGTGCCAGCAGTTACGGGCCGACAGGGGGACTCCACTTC.